The 2 T cell receptor beta chains listed next were all sequenced from one sample in a study of control samples from healthy donors and cancer patients. Clones were sequenced by immunoSEQ multiplex PCR, and TCRdb holds only the in-frame ones, with some missing. The sample lists approximately 87,000 clones; 91% were seen once. The sequenced sample was blood. Receptor source: a man aged 50 to 60 in good health.

The V call is TRBV6-5, the J call TRBJ2-7, with D possibly being TRBD1 or TRBD2 (5 bases each). The CDR3 length is 13 residues. Germline CDR1 MNHEY, CDR2 SVGAGI. V was cut by 10 bases and J by 3 bases, with 16 bases left in between. The CDR3 DNA reads TGTGCCACTACCGGGACGGTGGGCTACGAGCAGTACTTC. Its translation is CATTGTVGYEQYF.

V usage is TRBV18 and J usage is TRBJ1-2; D is unresolved. This CDR3 has 12 residues. The germline gives CDR1 KGHSH, CDR2 LQKENI. Trimming removed 3 bases from V and 4 bases from J, with 6 bases in between. The CDR3 DNA reads TGTGCCAGCTCACCGACGGTCTATGGCTACACCTTC. Amino acids: CASSPTVYGYTF.